The 2 T cell receptor beta chains below all came from one sample that was sequenced in a study of identical twins' blood T cells. MiXCR, run by TCRdb on the 5' RACE reads, gives a single entry per CDR3 protein. The repertoire holds 350,000 to 400,000 distinct CDR3 sequences, with under 30% as singletons. The sequencing sample was made of PBMCs. These receptors were collected from a woman between 18 and 49 years old in good health.

The rearrangement uses TRBV18 and TRBJ2-5; D not resolved. The CDR3 is 12 residues long. V gave up 6 bases and J gave up 7 bases, with 12 bases separating them. In germline, CDR1 is KGHSH, CDR2 LQKENI. The CDR3 DNA sequence: TGTGCCAGCTCCCCAGACAAGGCGACCCAGTACTTC. This gives the protein CASSPDKATQYF.

The rearrangement joins TRBV20-1 to TRBJ1-1, with no clear D. The germline V and J ends were trimmed by 3 bases and 4 bases, with 6 bases remaining between them. Germline lookup yields CDR1 DFQATT and CDR2 SNEGSKA (reference sequence). The CDR3 has 11 residues. Here the CDR3 DNA reads TGCAGTGCTAGTGAGGGCACTGAAGCTTTCTTT. Its protein product is CSASEGTEAFF.